This T cell receptor beta chain originates from a study of a mutant IDH1 vaccine in newly diagnosed glioma. The repertoire was sequenced with immunoSEQ multiplex PCR; TCRdb's copy has only in-frame clones and lacks some. The data contain approximately 41,000 clones, 80% to 90% of them seen just once; the ten biggest clones take up around 1.5%. As concerns this clone: The antigen remains unidentified.

Sample time point: week 35, safety follow-up. Every vaccination contained 300 ug of the mutant IDH1 20-mer peptide and was paired with topical imiquimod. This TCR was recovered from a man in his forties with glioma. Source: PBMCs, taken from a glioma patient whose treatment included an IDH1 peptide vaccine.

The CDR3: CASSSSGGGGTQYF. The CDR3 region has the DNA TGTGCCAGCAGTTCATCAGGGGGGGGAGGTACGCAGTATTTT. V usage is TRBV7-8 and J usage is TRBJ2-3; the D call may be TRBD1 or TRBD2 (7 bases each). The length of the CDR3 is 14 residues. The V end was cut by 6 bases, the J end by 8 bases, with 18 bases between. Germline V lookup: CDR1 SGHVS, CDR2 FQNEAQ.